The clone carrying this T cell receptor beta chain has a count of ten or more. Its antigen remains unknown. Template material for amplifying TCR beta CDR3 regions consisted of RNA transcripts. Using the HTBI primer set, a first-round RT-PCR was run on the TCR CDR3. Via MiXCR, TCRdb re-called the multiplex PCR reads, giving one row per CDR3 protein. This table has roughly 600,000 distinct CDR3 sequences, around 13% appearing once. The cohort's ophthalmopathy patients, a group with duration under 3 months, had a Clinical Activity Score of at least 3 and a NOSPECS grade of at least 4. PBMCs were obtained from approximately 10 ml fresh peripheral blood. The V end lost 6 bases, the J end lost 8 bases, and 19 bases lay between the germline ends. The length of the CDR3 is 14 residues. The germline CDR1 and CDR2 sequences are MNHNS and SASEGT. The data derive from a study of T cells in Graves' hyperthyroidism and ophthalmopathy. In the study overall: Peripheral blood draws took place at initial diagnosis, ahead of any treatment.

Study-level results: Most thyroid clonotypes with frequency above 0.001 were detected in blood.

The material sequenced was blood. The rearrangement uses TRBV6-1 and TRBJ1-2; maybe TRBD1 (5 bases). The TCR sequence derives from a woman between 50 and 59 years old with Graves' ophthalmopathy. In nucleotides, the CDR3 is TGTGCCAGCAGCCCCGTCGGGCAGGGAGGGGGCTACACCTTC. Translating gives CASSPVGQGGGYTF.